A selection of T cell receptor beta chains follows, all from one sample in a study of Graves' ophthalmopathy and Graves' hyperthyroidism. TCRdb fed the multiplex PCR reads into MiXCR, producing one record per CDR3 protein. The sample has about 400,000 distinct CDR3 sequences; approximately 15% are singletons. The sequencing input was peripheral blood. The receptors were gathered from a woman younger than 30 with stable Graves' hyperthyroidism. CDR3s include the opening cysteine and the closing phenylalanine or tryptophan. A D gene is named only where the DNA matches it firmly. Expanded clones get a size class; other rows say once, few or many, or leave the size out.

NA,TRBV6-5,TRBJ2-6,many,17,CASSFRQGSSGANVLTF,TGTGCCAGCAGTTTCCGGCAGGGGAGCTCTGGGGCCAACGTCCTGACTTTC
NA,TRBV7-8,TRBJ1-1,NA,15,CASSLAPGADTEAFF,TGTGCCAGCAGCTTAGCGCCCGGGGCGGACACTGAAGCTTTCTTT
NA,TRBV27,TRBJ2-7,many,13,CASSSLDRYEQYF,TGTGCCAGCAGTTCCCTGGACAGATACGAGCAGTACTTC
NA,TRBV7-8,TRBJ1-1,NA,13,CASSPTDYTEAFF,TGTGCCAGCAGCCCGACAGACTACACTGAAGCTTTCTTT
NA,TRBV6-2/TRBV6-3,TRBJ1-5,many,12,CASSLQQQPQHF,TGTGCCAGCAGTCTTCAACAACAGCCCCAGCATTTT
NA,TRBV20-1,TRBJ2-7,many,13,CSANEGTSYEQYF,TGCAGTGCTAATGAGGGAACCTCCTACGAGCAGTACTTC
NA,TRBV2,TRBJ1-5,many,16,CASSLVEGVSNQPQHF,TGTGCCAGCAGTCTTGTGGAGGGGGTGAGCAATCAGCCCCAGCATTTT
NA,TRBV6-5,TRBJ2-2,many,17,CASSYSPGAANTGELFF,TGTGCCAGCAGTTATTCTCCGGGGGCCGCGAACACCGGGGAGCTGTTTTTT
TRBD1,TRBV20-1,TRBJ1-2,many,15,CSARAGRGQGYGYTF,TGCAGTGCTAGAGCGGGCAGGGGGCAAGGGTATGGCTACACCTTC
TRBD1,TRBV12-3/TRBV12-4,TRBJ1-6,many,14,CASSSTGASSPLHF,TGTGCCAGCAGTTCGACAGGGGCTAGTTCACCCCTCCACTTT
TRBD1,TRBV29-1,TRBJ2-7,many,15,CSVGEAGQGRTGQYF,TGCAGCGTCGGTGAGGCGGGACAGGGGAGGACGGGGCAGTACTTC
TRBD1,TRBV20-1,TRBJ2-4,many,15,CSAPRQGSGKNIQYF,TGCAGTGCTCCCCGACAGGGGTCGGGCAAAAACATTCAGTACTTC
NA,TRBV7-3,TRBJ1-1,many,14,CASAEWALNTEAFF,TGTGCCAGCGCCGAGTGGGCATTGAACACTGAAGCTTTCTTT
NA,TRBV11-1,TRBJ2-3,NA,16,CASRAPGGGKTDTQYF,TGTGCCAGCAGGGCCCCCGGAGGGGGGAAGACAGATACGCAGTATTTT
TRBD1,TRBV6-1,TRBJ2-5,few,14,CASQKGGPRETQYF,TGTGCCAGCCAAAAAGGGGGCCCTCGAGAGACCCAGTACTTC
TRBD1,TRBV7-2,TRBJ2-4,many,14,CASSGGTGPNIQYF,TGTGCCAGCAGCGGAGGGACAGGGCCAAACATTCAGTACTTC
TRBD2,TRBV12-3/TRBV12-4,TRBJ2-5,many,14,CASSLGGGRETQYF,TGTGCCAGCAGTTTAGGGGGGGGTAGGGAGACCCAGTACTTC
TRBD1,TRBV14,TRBJ1-2,NA,16,CASSQDKDRETYGYTF,TGTGCCAGCAGCCAAGATAAGGACAGGGAAACCTATGGCTACACCTTC
TRBD1,TRBV6-5,TRBJ1-1,NA,16,CASSYPTDRARTEAFF,TGTGCCAGCAGTTACCCCACGGACAGGGCCCGGACTGAAGCTTTCTTT
TRBD1,TRBV27,TRBJ2-7,many,13,CASKGAGGHEQYF,TGTGCCAGCAAAGGGGCAGGGGGCCACGAGCAGTACTTC
NA,TRBV19,TRBJ1-2,NA,11,CASSQYYGYTF,TGTGCCAGTAGTCAGTACTATGGCTACACCTTC
NA,TRBV7-9,TRBJ1-6,few,14,CASSLGVGGTPLHF,TGTGCCAGCAGCTTAGGAGTCGGGGGCACACCCCTCCACTTT
NA,TRBV12-3/TRBV12-4,TRBJ1-5,many,16,CASSQGTTYSNQPQHF,TGTGCCAGCAGTCAAGGGACAACCTATAGCAATCAGCCCCAGCATTTT
TRBD1,TRBV12-3/TRBV12-4,TRBJ1-6,once,16,CASSQRTGPQSSPLHF,TGTGCCAGCAGCCAACGGACAGGGCCACAATCATCACCCCTCCACTTT
TRBD1,TRBV28,TRBJ1-5,few,16,CASSSPGQGGNQPQHF,TGTGCCAGCAGTTCACCGGGACAGGGCGGGAATCAGCCCCAGCATTTT
NA,TRBV6-1,TRBJ1-1,NA,10,CASSTGKAFF,TGTGCCAGCAGCACAGGGAAAGCTTTCTTT
NA,TRBV12-5,TRBJ1-2,many,15,CASGLLHGLPYGYTF,TGTGCTAGTGGTTTGCTGCACGGATTGCCATATGGCTACACCTTC
TRBD2,TRBV25-1,TRBJ2-5,many,14,CASCEGGGKETQYF,TGTGCCAGCTGCGAGGGCGGGGGGAAAGAGACCCAGTACTTC
NA,TRBV14,TRBJ2-7,many,16,CASSQMESLGFYEQYF,TGTGCCAGCAGCCAGATGGAGTCCCTAGGGTTCTACGAGCAGTACTTC
TRBD1,TRBV27,TRBJ1-2,many,14,CASKPTGYSYGYTF,TGTGCCAGCAAACCGACAGGGTACAGCTATGGCTACACCTTC
NA,TRBV7-2,TRBJ1-1,NA,13,CASSLEEVTEAFF,TGTGCCAGCAGCTTAGAAGAGGTAACTGAAGCTTTCTTT
TRBD2,TRBV19,TRBJ2-5,few,16,CASSRTSGGGGVAQYF,TGTGCCAGTAGTCGGACTAGCGGGGGGGGCGGGGTGGCCCAGTACTTC
TRBD1,TRBV4-2,TRBJ1-1,NA,15,CASSQYRGGNTEAFF,TGTGCCAGCAGCCAATACAGGGGGGGAAACACTGAAGCTTTCTTT
NA,TRBV11-1,TRBJ2-7,many,16,CASSGQSAQRIYEQYF,TGTGCCAGCAGCGGCCAATCGGCCCAGCGGATATACGAGCAGTACTTC
NA,TRBV4-2,TRBJ1-5,NA,16,CASSPKGRAGNQPQHF,TGTGCCAGCAGCCCCAAGGGCAGGGCGGGCAATCAGCCCCAGCATTTT
NA,TRBV25-1,TRBJ2-7,many,11,CASKQDYEQYF,TGTGCCAGCAAACAGGACTACGAGCAGTACTTC
NA,TRBV20-1,TRBJ1-5,many,14,CSASRPGGNQPQHF,TGCAGTGCTAGTCGCCCAGGAGGAAATCAGCCCCAGCATTTT
NA,TRBV20-1,TRBJ1-6,few,17,CSARTGIPFSYNSPLHF,TGCAGTGCTAGAACCGGGATCCCCTTCTCCTATAATTCACCCCTCCACTTT
NA,TRBV3-1,TRBJ1-6,NA,15,CASSAGAVWDSPLHF,TGTGCCAGCAGCGCCGGAGCAGTATGGGATTCACCCCTCCACTTT
NA,TRBV19,TRBJ1-6,many,15,CASSIIGGTDSPLHF,TGTGCCAGTAGTATTATTGGGGGAACGGATTCACCCCTCCACTTT
NA,TRBV6-1,TRBJ1-5,many,14,CASKGRDINQPQHF,TGTGCCAGCAAGGGCAGGGACATAAATCAGCCCCAGCATTTT
NA,TRBV25-1,TRBJ1-1,many,13,CASSDPQNTEAFF,TGTGCCAGCAGTGACCCGCAGAACACTGAAGCTTTCTTT
NA,TRBV29-1,TRBJ1-2,many,13,CSVEDSRNYGYTF,TGCAGCGTTGAGGACAGCCGCAACTATGGCTACACCTTC
NA,TRBV11-2,TRBJ1-1,many,15,CASSLDRAGNTEAFF,TGTGCCAGCAGCTTAGATCGGGCAGGGAACACTGAAGCTTTCTTT
NA,TRBV2,TRBJ2-6,many,14,CASSLLVGANVLTF,TGTGCCAGCAGCCTCCTCGTTGGGGCCAACGTCCTGACTTTC
TRBD2,TRBV11-2,TRBJ2-5,many,17,CASSTGTSGGAGETQYF,TGTGCCAGCAGTACCGGGACTAGCGGGGGGGCCGGAGAGACCCAGTACTTC
NA,TRBV19,TRBJ1-2,NA,17,CASSSPGTSGTLYGYTF,TGTGCCAGTAGTAGTCCCGGAACCTCGGGGACACTCTATGGCTACACCTTC
NA,TRBV27,TRBJ2-7,NA,16,CASSLWQGKGVYEQYF,TGTGCCAGCAGTTTATGGCAGGGGAAGGGCGTCTACGAGCAGTACTTC
NA,TRBV4-1,TRBJ1-1,many,15,CASSQNPGDPTEAFF,TGCGCCAGCAGCCAAAACCCGGGAGATCCCACTGAAGCTTTCTTT
NA,TRBV7-2,TRBJ2-5,many,14,CASTGLERAETQYF,TGTGCCAGCACCGGTCTAGAGCGGGCCGAGACCCAGTACTTC
TRBD2,TRBV20-1,TRBJ2-5,many,17,CSASSGGAIGPIETQYF,TGCAGTGCTTCTAGCGGGGGGGCGATCGGTCCCATAGAGACCCAGTACTTC